This TCR beta chain was identified in a study of cytomegalovirus exposure and HLA in healthy donors. Using immunoSEQ multiplex PCR, the repertoire was profiled, and TCRdb retains in-frame clones only, with some absent. The sample has 100,000 to 150,000 clones, about 87% seen once. The CDR3 totals 14 residues. Germline CDR1 SQVTM, CDR2 ANQGSEA. V lost 4 bases to trimming and J lost 5 bases; unmatched junction nucleotides: 8. Notes on the study in general: Among TCR beta chains, those listed as cytomegalovirus-associated numbered under 200.

As concerns this clone: Its specificity is unknown.

The source of this sequence is a woman between 18 and 29 years old in good health and CMV-seronegative. Sequencing used PBMCs. This chain uses TRBV29-1 with TRBJ2-7, with 10 bases aligning to TRBD2. Written as DNA, the CDR3 is TGCAGCGTTGGAGAGCGGGGGGGCAAGGACGAGCAGTACTTC. Translating it yields CSVGERGGKDEQYF.